This T cell receptor (beta chain) comes out of a study of T cell responses to AZD1222 COVID-19 vaccine. Sequencing was performed with immunoSEQ multiplex PCR; in TCRdb, only in-frame clones are kept and a portion is missing. The profile covers roughly 130,000 clones, with around 94% appearing a single time and over 6.5% taken by the ten largest. Study results and caveats: It was only a handful of AZD1222 recipients who were seropositive at baseline.

The CDR3 covers 18 residues. With V trimmed by 4 bases and J by 0 bases, 5 bases remained unmatched. Germline V gene data show CDR1 as MDHEN and CDR2 as SYDVKM. As regards this clone: The antigen is not known.

The V and J genes are TRBV28 and TRBJ2-3; 15 nucleotides align to TRBD2. The material sequenced was peripheral blood, taken on day 0 of AZD1222 vaccination. This clonotype originated in an adult in good health. Here the CDR3 reads CASSSPGLAGGSTDTQYF. The CDR3 DNA reads as TGTGCCAGCAGTTCCCCCGGACTAGCGGGAGGGAGCACAGATACGCAGTATTTT.